The rows below give T cell receptor beta chains drawn from one sample of a study of T cells in Graves' hyperthyroidism and ophthalmopathy. TCRdb redid the calling of the multiplex PCR reads with MiXCR, one entry per CDR3 protein. Counted here are 480,000 or so distinct CDR3 sequences, 46% occurring once; the ten biggest clones make up about 45%. Sequencing input: peripheral blood or thyroid tissue (not recorded which). The receptor set was obtained from an adult woman with Graves' disease, either hyperthyroidism or ophthalmopathy (not recorded which). The CDR3 runs from the conserved cysteine through the conserved F or W. Not every row has a clone size; where given, it reads once, few, many or a size class.

clone_size	v_call	cdr3_aa
-	TRBV20-1	CSAPVGGGQPQHF
-	TRBV12-3/TRBV12-4	CASSLGRESAYEQHF
-	TRBV7-2	CASTLTSGREQYF
-	TRBV7-2	CASSPFGLFSVEQYF
-	TRBV10-3	CAILAEIQETQYF
-	TRBV10-3	CAIIQGRHEAFF
-	TRBV7-3	CASSLGSGSTDTQYF
-	TRBV15	CAISSGTGVHEQYF
few	TRBV5-1	CASSFLTSGTRYEQYF
many	TRBV5-1	CASSYPTSDNSYEQYF
few	TRBV24-1	CATSDLLYGYTF
-	TRBV29-1	CSVEKSGQPYEQYF
many	TRBV20-1	CSATPGGLDTEAFF
-	TRBV4-3	CASSQSQQPNTVYF
-	TRBV7-8	CASTEGSGGGNTGELFF
many	TRBV14	CASSQVVGNYGYTF
-	TRBV7-2	CASSWGLEYEQYF
many	TRBV24-1	CATSDTGKQETQYF
-	TRBV25-1	CASSAIGGTANSPLHF
-	TRBV7-9	CASIGADSTGELFF
many	TRBV9	CASTGGGRETQYF
many	TRBV10-3	CAISPSGGSNEKLFF
-	TRBV2	CASSERTGVYGYTF
-	TRBV20-1	CSARPGGELFF
-	TRBV2	CASSVSGDNTEAFF
many	TRBV7-9	CASSALPGPDNSGANVLTF
few	TRBV30	CAWSVGGRSYNSPLHF
many	TRBV2	CASSEDPLNTEAFF
many	TRBV5-1	CASSDPGQSFRAFF
-	TRBV29-1	CSVRTEVEQFF
many	TRBV20-1	CSADDRTNYGYTF
-	TRBV12-3/TRBV12-4	CASSRQGKTQYF
-	TRBV5-1	CASSPDRGNYEQYF
-	TRBV29-1	CSGQGSHGYTF
few	TRBV5-1	CASSLRSQNTEAFF
many	TRBV5-1	CASSYDGVSSYEQYF
-	TRBV29-1	CSVEGGTVYEQDYGYTF
-	TRBV20-1	CSATIAGSGANVLTF
-	TRBV10-3	CAISVWTVGANEKLFF
-	TRBV13	CATLSGGELFF